The source of this T cell receptor beta chain is a study of cytomegalovirus exposure and HLA in healthy donors. This clone has only one observation. V was clipped by 5 bases and J by 4 bases, with 14 bases between them. The CDR3 has 14 residues. Germline lookup yields CDR1 MNHEY and CDR2 SMNVEV (reference sequence). PCR employed 60 Vbeta and 13 Jbeta primers. Produced via immunoSEQ multiplex PCR; TCRdb's table is partial and in-frame only. Of tens of thousands of clones listed, 60% to 85% are singletons. The chain joins TRBV27 to TRBJ2-5; tentatively, D is TRBD2 (6 bases). The sample taken for sequencing was PBMCs. This receptor was obtained from a man younger than 30 in good health and CMV-seronegative. The CDR3 spells CASSSNGGLETQYF. The DNA for the CDR3 is TGTGCCAGCAGTAGCAATGGGGGGTTAGAGACCCAGTACTTC.